The source of this TCR beta chain is a study of T cells in Graves' hyperthyroidism and ophthalmopathy. General study points: Blood shared most expanded thyroid clonotypes above 0.001.

Amplified TCR beta CDR3 regions derived from RNA transcripts. Using the HTBI primer set, a first-round RT-PCR was run on the TCR CDR3. TCRdb reanalysed the multiplex PCR reads using MiXCR and keeps one entry per CDR3 protein. The repertoire consists of 350,000 to 400,000 distinct CDR3 sequences, with approximately 19% occurring once and the leading ten covering about 4%. As for this clonotype: Its antigen is currently unknown.

Per germline, CDR1 LNHDA and CDR2 SQIVND (reference sequence). The CDR3 is made up of 14 amino acids. The V end lost 1 base, the J end lost 4 bases, and 10 bases lay between the germline ends. J is TRBJ1-2 and V is TRBV19; unclear D gene. This TCR came from a woman between 18 and 29 years old with Graves' hyperthyroidism. The source material was blood. Written as DNA, the CDR3 is TGTGCCAGTAGTATAGCCCAGTCTATCTATGGCTACACCTTC. It specifies CASSIAQSIYGYTF. The full variable domain, completed using reference TRBV19 and TRBJ1-2, is DGGITQSPKYLFRKEGQNVTLSCEQNLNHDAMYWYRQDPGQGLRLIYYSQIVNDFQKGDIAEGYSVSREKKESFPLTVTSAQKNPTAFYLCASSIAQSIYGYTFGSGTRLTVV.